The 32 T cell receptor beta chains below were found in one sample sequenced in a study of T cells in localized non-small cell lung cancer. Measured with immunoSEQ multiplex PCR; TCRdb has only the in-frame clones, and not every one. The top ten hold approximately 3.5% of the sample, which has approximately 40,000 clones, around 87% seen once. Sequencing used peripheral blood, obtained before any cancer treatment. All receptors come from a man aged 18 to 50 with stage I lung adenocarcinoma.

The chain employs TRBV7-2 and TRBJ2-5, with D unresolved. The CDR3 extends over 10 amino acids. Trimming removed 5 bases from V and 5 bases from J, with 3 bases in between. The germline V gene has CDR1 SGHTA and CDR2 FQGNSA. This CDR3 reads CASSAETQYF. CDR3 in DNA: TGTGCCAGCAGCGCTGAGACCCAGTACTTC.

This chain joins TRBV4-1 and TRBJ2-1; TRBD2 agrees at 11 bases. In germline, CDR1 is MGHRA, CDR2 YSYEKL. There are 17 residues in the CDR3. Trimming took 3 bases from V and 3 from J; bases not matched to a gene: 7. The CDR3 sequence: CASSHPELAGDYNEQFF. The CDR3, as DNA: TGCGCCAGCAGCCACCCAGAACTAGCGGGGGACTACAATGAGCAGTTCTTC.

This chain uses TRBV28 with TRBJ1-2, with TRBD1 matching over 10 bases. Trimming at V came to 3 bases and at J to 8 bases, leaving 6 bases not matched to a gene. The CDR3 extends over 14 amino acids. CDR1 is MDHEN and CDR2 is SYDVKM in the germline V gene. CDR3 region: CASSLGTGVRGYTF. CDR3 coding DNA: TGTGCCAGCAGTTTGGGGACAGGGGTCAGAGGCTACACCTTC.

The chain employs TRBV9 and TRBJ2-5, with unresolved D. This CDR3 comprises 13 residues. V was shortened by 0 bases and J by 5 bases, with 8 bases between the two germline ends. CDR1 is SGDLS and CDR2 is YYNGEE in the germline V gene. The CDR3 DNA sequence: TGTGCCAGCAGCGTAGGTGATTGGGAGACCCAGTACTTC. Its translation is CASSVGDWETQYF. The full variable domain, its missing parts supplied by reference TRBV9 and TRBJ2-5, is DSGVTQTPKHLITATGQRVTLRCSPRSGDLSVYWYQQSLDQGLQFLIQYYNGEERAKGNILERFSAQQFPDLHSELNLSSLELGDSALYFCASSVGDWETQYFGPGTRLLVL.

This rearrangement joins TRBV2 to TRBJ1-1; D is unclear. This CDR3 comprises 14 residues. In germline, CDR1 is SNHLY, CDR2 FYNNEI. The V gene lost 7 bases and the J gene lost 0 bases, with 12 bases spanning the gap. The CDR3 region is CASTLGPMNTEAFF. CDR3 nucleotide sequence: TGTGCCAGCACCCTAGGACCCATGAACACTGAAGCTTTCTTT.

V is TRBV4-3 and J is TRBJ2-7; no firm D call. The CDR3 length is 15 residues. V was pared by 0 bases and J by 1 base, with 10 bases between. Germline V lookup: CDR1 LGHNA, CDR2 YSLEER. The CDR3 reads CASSQDAQMSYEQYF. The CDR3, as DNA: TGCGCCAGCAGCCAAGATGCACAGATGTCCTACGAGCAGTACTTC.

V gene TRBV10-1 combines with J gene TRBJ2-2; 11 bases line up with TRBD1. The CDR3 spans 21 residues. Germline trimming cut 5 bases from V and 0 bases from J; bases unmatched to any gene: 17. Looked up from germline, CDR1 is WNHNN and CDR2 is SYGVQD (reference sequence). In DNA form, the CDR3 reads TGCGCCAGCAGTTCAGCCAGGACAGGGGGCTCCCTCTCTTCGAACACCGGGGAGCTGTTTTTT. Protein sequence: CASSSARTGGSLSSNTGELFF.

The chain combines TRBV4-1 with TRBJ1-4, with 7 bases aligning to TRBD1. This CDR3 is built from 15 residues. Germline V lookup: CDR1 MGHRA, CDR2 YSYEKL. V shed 4 bases, J shed 8 bases, and the junction held 10 bases outside the gene matches. CDR3 coding DNA: TGCGCCAGCAGCCTAAACAGGGGTTCGGGGGAAAAACTGTTTTTT. This translates into CASSLNRGSGEKLFF.

A few counts support this clone. The V call is TRBV9, the J call TRBJ1-6; D is unclear. The CDR3 loop spans 16 amino acids. The V end lost 4 bases, the J end lost 3 bases, and 14 bases lay between the germline ends. Germline V gene sequence: CDR1 SGDLS, CDR2 YYNGEE. CDR3 nucleotides: TGTGCCAGCAGCCCCGGCAGACCCAGCTATAATTCACCCCTCCACTTT. Encoded protein: CASSPGRPSYNSPLHF.

The chain employs TRBV9 and TRBJ2-7, with 8 bases fitting TRBD1. CDR3 length: 15 amino acids. Germline lookup yields CDR1 SGDLS and CDR2 YYNGEE. Trimming at V came to 0 bases and at J to 3 bases, leaving 5 bases not matched to a gene. This CDR3 is CASSVGQGAYYEQYF. The CDR3 coding sequence is TGTGCCAGCAGCGTAGGGCAGGGGGCCTACTACGAGCAGTACTTC.

This sequence joins TRBV2 and TRBJ1-6; a weak D match, TRBD1 (5 bases). V was shortened by 3 bases and J by 1 base, with 16 bases between the two germline ends. This CDR3 is built from 18 residues. Germline V CDR1 and CDR2: SNHLY, FYNNEI. The CDR3, as DNA: TGTGCCAGCAGTGACAGGGATATTGTTCGATCCTATAATTCACCCCTCCACTTT. Protein: CASSDRDIVRSYNSPLHF.

The chain carries TRBV6-5 and TRBJ1-2, with TRBD1 matching 8 bases. The CDR3 length is 13 residues. V lost 6 bases to trimming and J lost 4 bases; unmatched junction nucleotides: 4. CDR1 is MNHEY and CDR2 is SVGAGI in the germline V gene. The CDR3 sequence is CASSSGQAYGYTF. The CDR3 nucleotides are TGTGCCAGCAGCTCGGGACAGGCCTATGGCTACACCTTC.

The V gene is TRBV11-3, the J gene TRBJ2-1, with a weak D call TRBD2 (6 bases). Germline V lookup: CDR1 SGHNT, CDR2 YENEEA. This CDR3 has 15 amino acids. V was clipped by 3 bases and J by 1 base, with 10 bases between them. In DNA, the CDR3 is TGTGCCAGCAGCTTCGGGGGTGGGTCCTACAATGAGCAGTTCTTC. Amino acids: CASSFGGGSYNEQFF.

This clone was seen once. V usage is TRBV5-4 and J usage is TRBJ2-7; weak D call: TRBD2 (5 bases). CDR3 length: 14 residues. V was clipped by 4 bases and J by 0 bases, with 11 bases between them. Germline V gene lookup returns CDR1 SGHNT and CDR2 YYREEE (reference sequence). The CDR3 DNA reads TGTGCCAGCAGCCGCGGGCCTACCTCCTACGAGCAGTACTTC. Residues: CASSRGPTSYEQYF. Using reference TRBV5-4 and TRBJ2-7 for the parts outside the CDR3, the full variable domain is ETGVTQSPTHLIKTRGQQVTLRCSSQSGHNTVSWYQQALGQGPQFIFQYYREEENGRGNFPPRFSGLQFPNYSSELNVNALELDDSALYLCASSRGPTSYEQYFGPGTRLTVT.

V is TRBV5-1 and J is TRBJ2-7; 10 bases are a match to TRBD2. The CDR3 is 15 residues long. The V gene end was trimmed by 2 bases and the J gene end by 7 bases; junction bases not matched to a gene: 9. The germline V gene has CDR1 SGHRS and CDR2 YFSETQ. The CDR3 spells CASSLTSGGVWEQYF. CDR3 bases: TGCGCCAGCAGCTTAACCAGCGGGGGGGTCTGGGAGCAGTACTTC.

This clone was observed a handful of times. This rearrangement joins TRBV7-2 to TRBJ1-2; no definite D call. V lost 5 bases, J lost 8 bases, and 15 bases lay in between. Germline assignment: CDR1 SGHTA and CDR2 FQGNSA. The CDR3 has 13 amino acids. The CDR3 region is CASSPDLLPGYTF. CDR3 in DNA: TGTGCCAGCAGCCCCGACCTTCTCCCCGGCTACACCTTC.

Comment on this clone: This sample includes further DNA sequences coding for the same CDR3. The chain joins TRBV18 to TRBJ2-7; the D is unclear. The CDR3 length is 13 residues. Germline CDR1 KGHSH, CDR2 LQKENI. Trimming pared 6 bases from V and 0 bases from J, leaving 9 bases between. The CDR3 loop is CASSLGHSYEQYF. The DNA of the CDR3 is TGTGCCAGCTCCCTAGGCCACTCCTACGAGCAGTACTTC. Variable domain in full (rest from reference TRBV18 and TRBJ2-7): NAGVMQNPRHLVRRRGQEARLRCSPMKGHSHVYWYRQLPEEGLKFMVYLQKENIIDESGMPKERFSAEFPKEGPSILRIQQVVRGDSAAYFCASSLGHSYEQYFGPGTRLTVT.

V is TRBV5-5 and J is TRBJ2-5; D ambiguous. Per germline, CDR1 SGHKS and CDR2 YYEKEE (reference sequence). V was cut by 1 base and J by 1 base, with 5 bases left in between. The CDR3 consists of 13 residues. This CDR3 reads CASSLWSQETQYF. The CDR3 bases are TGTGCCAGCAGCTTGTGGAGCCAAGAGACCCAGTACTTC. Looking up the rest from reference TRBV5-5 and TRBJ2-5 gives the full variable domain: DAGVTQSPTHLIKTRGQQVTLRCSPISGHKSVSWYQQVLGQGPQFIFQYYEKEERGRGNFPDRFSARQFPNYSSELNVNALLLGDSALYLCASSLWSQETQYFGPGTRLLVL.

This clone has only one observation. The V and J genes are TRBV5-1 and TRBJ1-4, with TRBD1 identical over 7 bases. The CDR3 contains 15 residues. V lost 0 bases, J lost 5 bases, and 4 bases stayed unmatched. Germline V CDR1 and CDR2: SGHRS, YFSETQ. The CDR3 DNA sequence: TGCGCCAGCAGCTTGGCCGACAGGGTGAATGAAAAACTGTTTTTT. It is translated as CASSLADRVNEKLFF. The entire variable domain, with the rest obtained from reference TRBV5-1 and TRBJ1-4, is as follows: KAGVTQTPRYLIKTRGQQVTLSCSPISGHRSVSWYQQTPGQGLQFLFEYFSETQRNKGNFPGRFSGRQFSNSRSEMNVSTLELGDSALYLCASSLADRVNEKLFFGSGTQLSVL.

The chain combines TRBV7-8 with TRBJ2-2; 9 positions agree with TRBD1. J was trimmed by 0 bases and V by 5 bases; bases with no gene match: 4. This CDR3 has 16 residues. In germline, CDR1 is SGHVS, CDR2 FQNEAQ. The CDR3 region has the DNA TGTGCCAGCAGCCTGGGACAGGGAACGAACACCGGGGAGCTGTTTTTT. Protein product: CASSLGQGTNTGELFF.

The V call is TRBV7-9, the J call TRBJ2-5; a weak D match, TRBD2 (5 bases). V gave up 4 bases and J gave up 7 bases, with 28 bases separating them. This CDR3 spans 18 amino acids. CDR1 SEHNR and CDR2 FQNEAQ come from the germline V gene (reference sequence). The CDR3 sequence is CASSYLGAGLARIGTQYF. The CDR3 bases are TGTGCCAGCAGCTACCTTGGCGCTGGACTGGCGCGGATAGGGACCCAGTACTTC.

The CDR3: CASSALPGGGAEETQYF. The CDR3 DNA reads TGTGCCAGCAGCGCCCTCCCTGGCGGGGGGGCCGAAGAGACCCAGTACTTC. The chain is built from TRBV11-2 and TRBJ2-5; TRBD2 aligns across 9 bases. CDR3 length equals 17 residues. Germline V gives CDR1 SGHAT, CDR2 FQNNGV. J was trimmed by 3 bases and V by 5 bases; bases with no gene match: 13.

The chain carries TRBV5-1 and TRBJ2-5; 8 nucleotides match TRBD1. CDR3 size: 15 residues. CDR1 and CDR2 from the germline V gene are SGHRS and YFSETQ. The V gene end was trimmed by 0 bases and the J gene end by 5 bases; junction bases not matched to a gene: 6. The DNA of the CDR3 is TGCGCCAGCAGCTTGGCCGGGACAGGTGGGGAGACCCAGTACTTC. It translates to CASSLAGTGGETQYF.

The V and J genes are TRBV30 and TRBJ1-6, with D possibly matching TRBD1 (5 bases). The V and J ends lost 0 bases and 10 bases respectively, with 16 bases between them. The CDR3 length is 15 residues. Germline CDR1 GTSNPN, CDR2 SVGIG (reference sequence). CDR3 nucleotide sequence: TGTGCCTGGAGTGTTTTTAATCGAGCAGGGTCACCCCTCCACTTT. It specifies CAWSVFNRAGSPLHF.

This clone occurred once. The chain combines TRBV4-1 with TRBJ1-5; D uncertain. The CDR3 loop spans 14 amino acids. The V gene's germline CDR1 is MGHRA and CDR2 YSYEKL. The ends were cut back, 3 bases at V and 5 bases at J, with 11 bases in the middle. The CDR3 region is CASSQGYGDQPQHF. For the CDR3, the DNA is TGCGCCAGCAGCCAGGGTTACGGGGATCAGCCCCAGCATTTT.

The rearrangement links TRBV7-2 to TRBJ2-5, with no clear D. The V end was cut by 5 bases, the J end by 2 bases, with 12 bases between. In germline, CDR1 is SGHTA, CDR2 FQGNSA. This CDR3 is built from 14 residues. CDR3 loop: CASSQRASQETQYF. Here the CDR3 DNA reads TGTGCCAGCAGCCAAAGGGCCAGTCAAGAGACCCAGTACTTC.

V is TRBV19 and J is TRBJ2-5; tentative D call: TRBD2 (5 bases). This CDR3 spans 11 amino acids. Germline V gene data show CDR1 as LNHDA and CDR2 as SQIVND (reference sequence). V gave up 5 bases and J gave up 5 bases, with 6 bases separating them. The CDR3 DNA sequence: TGTGCCAGTAGTGGCGGGGAGACCCAGTACTTC. Amino acids: CASSGGETQYF. The variable domain in full, completed from reference TRBV19 and TRBJ2-5, reads DGGITQSPKYLFRKEGQNVTLSCEQNLNHDAMYWYRQDPGQGLRLIYYSQIVNDFQKGDIAEGYSVSREKKESFPLTVTSAQKNPTAFYLCASSGGETQYFGPGTRLLVL.

This chain joins TRBV5-5 and TRBJ1-2; 8 positions agree with TRBD1. The junction had 10 bases not matched to a gene; V was cut back by 4 bases and J by 2 bases. The CDR3 has 16 residues. Germline V gene sequence: CDR1 SGHKS, CDR2 YYEKEE (reference sequence). CDR3 bases: TGTGCCAGCAGCCCGGACAGGGTCTTTTACAACTATGGCTACACCTTC. This encodes CASSPDRVFYNYGYTF.

The V and J genes are TRBV7-2 and TRBJ2-7, with a weak D call TRBD1 (6 bases). There are 15 residues in the CDR3. Trimming shortened V by 1 base and J by 4 bases, and 14 bases separated the two germline ends. Per the germline V gene, CDR1 is SGHTA and CDR2 is FQGNSA. The CDR3 protein is CASSLDTGYGYEQYF. CDR3 nucleotide sequence: TGTGCCAGCAGCTTAGATACAGGGTATGGGTACGAGCAGTACTTC.

This clone was detected only once. This chain connects TRBV6-1 to TRBJ2-3; 9 bases fit TRBD1. Germline trimming cut 3 bases from V and 5 bases from J; bases unmatched to any gene: 6. From germline, CDR1 is MNHNS and CDR2 SASEGT. CDR3 size: 15 residues. In DNA form, the CDR3 reads TGTGCCAGCAGTGACGCTACAGGGGGCAGAGATACGCAGTATTTT. Its translation is CASSDATGGRDTQYF.

The rearrangement joins TRBV6-1 to TRBJ2-5, with a weak D call TRBD2 (5 bases). Germline lookup yields CDR1 MNHNS and CDR2 SASEGT. The CDR3 runs 15 residues. Trimming took off 0 bases at V and 6 bases at J, with 14 bases between the two ends. The CDR3 here is CASSEAPGSWKTQYF. In nucleotides, the CDR3 is TGTGCCAGCAGTGAAGCGCCGGGGTCGTGGAAGACCCAGTACTTC.

The chain recombines TRBV9 with TRBJ2-2, with D perhaps matching TRBD2 (5 bases). Germline V CDR1 and CDR2: SGDLS, YYNGEE. The CDR3 is made up of 13 amino acids. Trimming took off 4 bases at V and 6 bases at J, with 10 bases between the two ends. CDR3 protein: CASSSRGPGELFF. In nucleotides, the CDR3 is TGTGCCAGCAGCTCCCGGGGTCCCGGGGAGCTGTTTTTT.